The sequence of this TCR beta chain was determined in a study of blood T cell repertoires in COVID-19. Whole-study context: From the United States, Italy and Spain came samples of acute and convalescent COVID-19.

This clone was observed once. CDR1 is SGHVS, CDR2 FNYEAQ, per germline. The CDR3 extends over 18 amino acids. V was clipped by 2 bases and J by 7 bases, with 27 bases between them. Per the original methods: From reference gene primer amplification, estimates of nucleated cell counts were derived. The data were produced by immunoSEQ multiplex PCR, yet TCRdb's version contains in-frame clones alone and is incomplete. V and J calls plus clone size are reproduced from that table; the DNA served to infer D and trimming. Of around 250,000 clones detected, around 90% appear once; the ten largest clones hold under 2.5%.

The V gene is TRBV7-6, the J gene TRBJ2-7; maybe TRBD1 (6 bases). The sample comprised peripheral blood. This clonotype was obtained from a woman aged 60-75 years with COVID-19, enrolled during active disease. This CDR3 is CASSLLAKDLQGSGEQYF. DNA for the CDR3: TGTGCCAGCAGCTTACTAGCCAAAGACCTACAGGGATCGGGGGAGCAGTACTTC. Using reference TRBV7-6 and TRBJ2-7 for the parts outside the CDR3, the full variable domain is GAGVSQSPRYKVTKRGQDVALRCDPISGHVSLYWYRQALGQGPEFLTYFNYEAQQDKSGLPNDRFSAERPEGSISTLTIQRTEQRDSAMYRCASSLLAKDLQGSGEQYFGPGTRLTVT.